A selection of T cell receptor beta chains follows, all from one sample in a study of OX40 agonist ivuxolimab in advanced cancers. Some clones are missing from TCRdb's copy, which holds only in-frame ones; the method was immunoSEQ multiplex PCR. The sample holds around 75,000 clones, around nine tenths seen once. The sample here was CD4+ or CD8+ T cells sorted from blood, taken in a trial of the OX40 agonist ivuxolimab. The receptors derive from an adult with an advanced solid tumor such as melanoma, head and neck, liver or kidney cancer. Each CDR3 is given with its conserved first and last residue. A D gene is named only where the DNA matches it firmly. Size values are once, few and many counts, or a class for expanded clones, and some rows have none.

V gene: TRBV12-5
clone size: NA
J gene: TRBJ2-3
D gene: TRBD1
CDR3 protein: CASRTGGTDTQYF
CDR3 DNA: TGTGCTAGTCGGACAGGAGGCACAGATACGCAGTATTTT

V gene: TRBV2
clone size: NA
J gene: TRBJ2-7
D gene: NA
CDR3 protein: CSSTSQYEQYF
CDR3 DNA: TGTTCCAGCACGTCCCAGTACGAGCAGTACTTC

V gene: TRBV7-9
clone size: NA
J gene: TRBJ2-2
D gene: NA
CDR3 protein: CASSLGYLNTGELFF
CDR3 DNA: TGTGCCAGCAGCTTAGGCTACCTGAACACCGGGGAGCTGTTTTTT

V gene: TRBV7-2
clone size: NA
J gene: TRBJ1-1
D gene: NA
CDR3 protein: CASSFKDTEAFF
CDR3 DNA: TGTGCCAGCAGCTTTAAGGACACTGAAGCTTTCTTT

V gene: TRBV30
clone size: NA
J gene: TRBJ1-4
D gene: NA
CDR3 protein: CAWSHGEKLFF
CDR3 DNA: TGTGCCTGGAGTCATGGGGAAAAACTGTTTTTT

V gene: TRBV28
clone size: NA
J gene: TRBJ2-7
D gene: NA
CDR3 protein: CASRRGDGRSGEQYF
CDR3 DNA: TGTGCCAGCAGACGAGGGGACGGTCGTTCGGGTGAGCAGTACTTC

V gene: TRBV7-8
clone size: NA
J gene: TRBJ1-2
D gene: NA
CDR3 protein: CASSFRWSYGYTF
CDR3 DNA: TGTGCCAGCAGCTTTAGGTGGTCCTATGGCTACACCTTC

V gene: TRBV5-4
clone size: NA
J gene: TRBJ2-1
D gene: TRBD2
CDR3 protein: CASSLDGTSGKQFF
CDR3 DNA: TGTGCCAGCAGCTTGGATGGGACTAGCGGAAAGCAGTTCTTC

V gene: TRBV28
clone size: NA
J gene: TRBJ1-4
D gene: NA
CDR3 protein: CASRDIATNEKLFF
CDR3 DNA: TGTGCCAGCAGGGATATTGCAACTAATGAAAAACTGTTTTTT

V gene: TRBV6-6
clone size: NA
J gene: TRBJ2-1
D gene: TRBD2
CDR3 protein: CASSSGTSSYNEQFF
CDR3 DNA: TGTGCCAGCAGTTCTGGGACTAGCTCCTACAATGAGCAGTTCTTC

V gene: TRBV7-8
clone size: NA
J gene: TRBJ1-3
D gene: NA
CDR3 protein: CASSHGESGNTIYF
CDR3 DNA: TGTGCCAGCAGCCACGGGGAGTCTGGAAACACCATATATTTT

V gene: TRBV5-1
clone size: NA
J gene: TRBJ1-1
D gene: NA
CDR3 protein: CASSNVENTEAFF
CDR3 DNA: TGCGCCAGCAGCAACGTTGAGAACACTGAAGCTTTCTTT

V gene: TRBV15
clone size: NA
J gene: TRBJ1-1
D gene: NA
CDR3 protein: CATSTSPPRTVDTEAFF
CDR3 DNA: TGTGCCACCAGCACAAGCCCTCCCAGGACGGTAGACACTGAAGCTTTCTTT

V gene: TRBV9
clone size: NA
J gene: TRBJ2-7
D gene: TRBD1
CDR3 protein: CASSPTPGQGYEQYF
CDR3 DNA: TGTGCCAGCAGCCCAACCCCGGGACAGGGTTACGAGCAGTACTTC

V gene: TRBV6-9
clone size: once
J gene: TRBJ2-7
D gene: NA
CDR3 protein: CASSLTTSYEQYF
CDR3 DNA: TGTGCCAGCAGTCTCACTACCTCCTACGAGCAGTACTTC

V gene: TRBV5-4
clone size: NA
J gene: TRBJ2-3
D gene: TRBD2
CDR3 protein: CASSFRAGGMGTDTQYF
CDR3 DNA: TGTGCCAGCAGCTTCCGGGCGGGGGGGATGGGCACAGATACGCAGTATTTT

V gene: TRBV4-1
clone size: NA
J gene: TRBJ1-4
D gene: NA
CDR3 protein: CASSPYGRAGEKLFF
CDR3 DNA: TGCGCCAGCAGCCCCTATGGCAGAGCTGGCGAAAAACTGTTTTTT

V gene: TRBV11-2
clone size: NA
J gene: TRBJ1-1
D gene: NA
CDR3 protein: CASRLTMVDEAFF
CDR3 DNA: TGTGCCAGCAGGTTGACGATGGTGGATGAAGCTTTCTTT

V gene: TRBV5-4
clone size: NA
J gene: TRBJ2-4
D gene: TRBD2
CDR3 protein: CASSFSSGLAKNIQYF
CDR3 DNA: TGTGCCAGCAGCTTCTCTAGCGGACTAGCCAAAAACATTCAGTACTTC

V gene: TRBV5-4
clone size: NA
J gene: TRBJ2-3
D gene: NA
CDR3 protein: CASSGSTDTQYF
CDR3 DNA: TGTGCCAGCAGCGGGTCCACAGATACGCAGTATTTT

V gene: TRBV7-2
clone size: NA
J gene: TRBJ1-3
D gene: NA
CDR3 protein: CASSLGGNTIYF
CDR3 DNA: TGTGCCAGCAGCTTAGGGGGAAACACCATATATTTT

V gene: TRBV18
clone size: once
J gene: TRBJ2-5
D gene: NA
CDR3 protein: CASSPNEETQYF
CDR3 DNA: TGTGCCAGCTCACCAAACGAAGAGACCCAGTACTTC

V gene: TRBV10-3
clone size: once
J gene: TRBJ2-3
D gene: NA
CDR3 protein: CAISDSPGDTQYF
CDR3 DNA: TGTGCCATCAGTGATTCGCCCGGAGATACGCAGTATTTT

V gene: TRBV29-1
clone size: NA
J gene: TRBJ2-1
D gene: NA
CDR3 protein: CSLNRDNSNEQFF
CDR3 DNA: TGCAGCCTAAACCGGGACAACTCCAATGAGCAGTTCTTC

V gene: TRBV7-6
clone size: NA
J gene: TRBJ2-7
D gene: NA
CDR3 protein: CASSSSRTSSYEQYF
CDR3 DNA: TGTGCCAGCAGCTCCAGCCGCACGAGCTCCTACGAGCAGTACTTC

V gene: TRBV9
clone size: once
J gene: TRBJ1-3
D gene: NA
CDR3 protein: CASSRATSSGNTIYF
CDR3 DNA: TGTGCCAGCAGCCGAGCGACGAGCTCTGGAAACACCATATATTTT